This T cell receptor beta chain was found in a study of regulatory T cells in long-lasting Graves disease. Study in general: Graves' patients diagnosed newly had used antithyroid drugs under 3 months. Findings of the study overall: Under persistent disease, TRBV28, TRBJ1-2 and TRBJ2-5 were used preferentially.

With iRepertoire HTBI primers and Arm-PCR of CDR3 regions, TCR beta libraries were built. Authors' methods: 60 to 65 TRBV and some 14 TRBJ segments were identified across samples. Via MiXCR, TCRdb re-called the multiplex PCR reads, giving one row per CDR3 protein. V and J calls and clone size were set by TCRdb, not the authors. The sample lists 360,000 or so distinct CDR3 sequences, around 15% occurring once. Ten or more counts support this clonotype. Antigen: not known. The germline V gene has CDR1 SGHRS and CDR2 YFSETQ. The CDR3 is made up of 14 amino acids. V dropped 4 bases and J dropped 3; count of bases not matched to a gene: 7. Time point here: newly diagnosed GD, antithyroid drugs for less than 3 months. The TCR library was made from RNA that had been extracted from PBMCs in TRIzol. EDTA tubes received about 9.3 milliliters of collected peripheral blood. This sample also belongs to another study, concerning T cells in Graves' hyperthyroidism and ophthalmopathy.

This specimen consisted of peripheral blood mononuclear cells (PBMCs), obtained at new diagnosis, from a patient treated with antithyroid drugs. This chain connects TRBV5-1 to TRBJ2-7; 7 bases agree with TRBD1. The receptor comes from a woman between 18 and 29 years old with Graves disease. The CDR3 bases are TGCGCCAGCAGCCCCCAGGGGGTTGACTACGAGCAGTACTTC. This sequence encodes CASSPQGVDYEQYF. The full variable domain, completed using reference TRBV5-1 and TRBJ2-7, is KAGVTQTPRYLIKTRGQQVTLSCSPISGHRSVSWYQQTPGQGLQFLFEYFSETQRNKGNFPGRFSGRQFSNSRSEMNVSTLELGDSALYLCASSPQGVDYEQYFGPGTRLTVT.